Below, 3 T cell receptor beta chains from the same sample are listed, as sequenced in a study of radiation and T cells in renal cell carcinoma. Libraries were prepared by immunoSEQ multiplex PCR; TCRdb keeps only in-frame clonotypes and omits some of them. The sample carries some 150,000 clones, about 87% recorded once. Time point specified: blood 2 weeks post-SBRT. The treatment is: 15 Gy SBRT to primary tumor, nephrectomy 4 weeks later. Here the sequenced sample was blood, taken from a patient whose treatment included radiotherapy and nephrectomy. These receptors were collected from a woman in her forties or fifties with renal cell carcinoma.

In DNA form, the CDR3 reads TGCGCCAGCAGCATAAATGGACAGCTGAACACTGAAGCTTTCTTT. It encodes CASSINGQLNTEAFF. The rearrangement joins TRBV5-1 to TRBJ1-1; perhaps TRBD1 as D (6 bases). CDR3 length: 15 amino acids. The V gene's germline CDR1 is SGHRS and CDR2 YFSETQ. V was pared by 4 bases and J by 0 bases, with 13 bases between.

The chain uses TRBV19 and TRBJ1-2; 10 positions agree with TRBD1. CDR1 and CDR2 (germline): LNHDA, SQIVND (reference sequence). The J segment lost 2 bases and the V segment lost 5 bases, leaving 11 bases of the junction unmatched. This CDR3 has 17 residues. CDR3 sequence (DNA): TGTGCCAGTAGTCCCCGGGACAGGGGCCCCACGAACTATGGCTACACCTTC. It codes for CASSPRDRGPTNYGYTF.

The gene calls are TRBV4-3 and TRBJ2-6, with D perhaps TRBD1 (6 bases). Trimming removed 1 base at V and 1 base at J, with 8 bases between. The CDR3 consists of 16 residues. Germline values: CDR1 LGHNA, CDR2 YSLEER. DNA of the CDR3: TGCGCCAGCAGCCAAGGCACAGGGTCTGGGGCCAACGTCCTGACTTTC. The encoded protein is CASSQGTGSGANVLTF.